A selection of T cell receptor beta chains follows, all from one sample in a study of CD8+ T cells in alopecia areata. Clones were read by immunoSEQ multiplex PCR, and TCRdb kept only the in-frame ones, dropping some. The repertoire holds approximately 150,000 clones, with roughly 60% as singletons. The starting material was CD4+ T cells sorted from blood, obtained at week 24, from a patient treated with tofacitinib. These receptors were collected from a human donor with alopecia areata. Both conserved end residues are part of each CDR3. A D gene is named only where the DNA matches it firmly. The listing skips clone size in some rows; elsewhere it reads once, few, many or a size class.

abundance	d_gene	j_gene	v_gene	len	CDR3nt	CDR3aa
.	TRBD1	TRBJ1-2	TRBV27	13	TGTGCCAGCACCCCAGGACAGGGGGGAGGCTACACCTTC	CASTPGQGGGYTF
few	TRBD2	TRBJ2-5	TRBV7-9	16	TGTGCCAGCAGCTTTACGGGACTAGCGGGCCCGGAGACCCAGTACTTC	CASSFTGLAGPETQYF
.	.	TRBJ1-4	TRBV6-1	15	TGTGCCAGCAGTGGGCGGACAGAGGGAAATGAAAAACTGTTTTTT	CASSGRTEGNEKLFF
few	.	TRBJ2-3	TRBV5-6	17	TGTGCCAGCAGCCCCGAGGGGGGAGGGCCAGGCGTAGGTACGCAGTATTTT	CASSPEGGGPGVGTQYF
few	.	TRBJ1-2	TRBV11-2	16	TGTGCCAGCAGCTTAGATCGGTGGAGCTCTAACTATGGCTACACCTTC	CASSLDRWSSNYGYTF
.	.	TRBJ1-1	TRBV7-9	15	TGTGCCAGCAGCTCCCATGGGGCACCGAACACTGAAGCTTTCTTT	CASSSHGAPNTEAFF
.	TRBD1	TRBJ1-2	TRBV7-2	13	TGTGCCAGCAGTGGACAGGGGAACTATGGCTACACCTTC	CASSGQGNYGYTF
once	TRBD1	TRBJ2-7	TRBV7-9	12	TGTGCCAGCTGGACAGGGTGCTACGAGCAGTACTTC	CASWTGCYEQYF
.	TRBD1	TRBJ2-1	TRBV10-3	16	TGTGCCATCAGTGAGTCGGGGCAGGGGGCGGACAATGAGCAGTTCTTC	CAISESGQGADNEQFF
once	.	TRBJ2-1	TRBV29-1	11	TGCAGCATCAGACAGAACAATGAGCAGTTCTTC	CSIRQNNEQFF
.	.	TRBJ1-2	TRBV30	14	TGTGCCTGGAGTGCCCAGGACGGTAACTATGGCTACACCTTC	CAWSAQDGNYGYTF
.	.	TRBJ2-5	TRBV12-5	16	TGTGCTAGTGGTTCTACACGTGAGGGGTATCGGGAGACCCAGTACTTC	CASGSTREGYRETQYF
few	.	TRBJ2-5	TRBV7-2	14	TGTGCCAGCAACTTAACCCCGGGGGGCGGGACCCAGTACTTC	CASNLTPGGGTQYF
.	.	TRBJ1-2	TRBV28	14	TGTGCCAGCAGCCATAGGGCCAGCAACTATGGCTACACCTTC	CASSHRASNYGYTF
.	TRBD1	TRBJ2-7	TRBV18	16	TGTGCCAGCTCACCTATTCCGGGACAGGGTGTGGGCGAGCAGTACTTC	CASSPIPGQGVGEQYF
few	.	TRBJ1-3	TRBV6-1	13	TGTGCCAGCACCAGTTCCTCTGGAAACACCATATATTTT	CASTSSSGNTIYF
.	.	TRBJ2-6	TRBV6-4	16	TGTGCCAGCAGCCGGGACCGATTCTCTGGGGCCAACGTCCTGACTTTC	CASSRDRFSGANVLTF
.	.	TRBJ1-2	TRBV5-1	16	TGCGCCAGCAGCATGCGTATTACAGGGCTCTCCTATGGCTACACCTTC	CASSMRITGLSYGYTF
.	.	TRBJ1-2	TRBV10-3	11	TGTGCCATCAGTGCGGACTATGGCTACACCTTC	CAISADYGYTF
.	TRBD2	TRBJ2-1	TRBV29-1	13	TGCAGCGCTTCATCTAGCGGATACAATGAGCAGTTCTTC	CSASSSGYNEQFF
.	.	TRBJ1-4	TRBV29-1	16	TGCAGCGTTCCTCACCGTCATTATCCAGTTAATGAAAAACTGTTTTTT	CSVPHRHYPVNEKLFF
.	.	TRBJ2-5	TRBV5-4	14	TGTGCCAGCAGCTTGGGAGGGTACCAAGAGACCCAGTACTTC	CASSLGGYQETQYF
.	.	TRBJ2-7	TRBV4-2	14	TGTGCCAGCAGCCAAGATCTCGCAGCCTACGAGCAGTACTTC	CASSQDLAAYEQYF
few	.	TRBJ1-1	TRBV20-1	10	TGCAGTGCTCTACCGGGTCAAGCTTTCTTT	CSALPGQAFF
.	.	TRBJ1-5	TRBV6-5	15	TGTGCCAGCAAACTATCAGGGGACCGGAATCAGCCCCAGCATTTT	CASKLSGDRNQPQHF
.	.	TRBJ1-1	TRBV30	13	TGTGCCTGGGCCAACCTAGGGATGACTGAAGCTTTCTTT	CAWANLGMTEAFF
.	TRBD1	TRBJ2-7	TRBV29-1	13	TGCAGCGTTGTACTCGACAGGGGAGCCGAGCAGTACTTC	CSVVLDRGAEQYF
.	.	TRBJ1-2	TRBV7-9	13	TGTGCCAGCAGCTCCAACAGGGAGGCTGGCTACACCTTC	CASSSNREAGYTF
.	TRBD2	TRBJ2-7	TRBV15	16	TGTGCCACCAGCAGAGGCCATAGCGGGGGGGCGGACGAGCAGTACTTC	CATSRGHSGGADEQYF
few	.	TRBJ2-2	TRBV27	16	TGTGCCAGCAGTTCGGGTCGGGGGCCGGACACCGGGGAGCTGTTTTTT	CASSSGRGPDTGELFF
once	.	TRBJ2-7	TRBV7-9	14	TGTGCCAGCAGCTTAGGGAAGGGTACCTACGAGCAGTACTTC	CASSLGKGTYEQYF
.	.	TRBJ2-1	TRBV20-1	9	TGCAGTGCTTCCAATGAGCAGTTCTTC	CSASNEQFF
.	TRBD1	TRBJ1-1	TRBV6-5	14	TGTGCCAGCAGACAGGGACAGCAGAGCACTGAAGCTTTCTTT	CASRQGQQSTEAFF
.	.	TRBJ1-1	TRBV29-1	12	TGCAGCGCAACACAGACGAACACTGAAGCTTTCTTT	CSATQTNTEAFF
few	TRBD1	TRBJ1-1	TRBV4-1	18	TGCGCCAGCAGCCAAGATCCCAGGACAGGGACGTTGAACACTGAAGCTTTCTTT	CASSQDPRTGTLNTEAFF
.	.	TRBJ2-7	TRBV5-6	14	TGTGCCAGCAGTCCCATGACTGAGGCCTACGAGCAGTACTTC	CASSPMTEAYEQYF
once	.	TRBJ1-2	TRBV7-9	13	TGTGCCAGCACCCTAGACAAGTCCGGTGGCTACACCTTC	CASTLDKSGGYTF
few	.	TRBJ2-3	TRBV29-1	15	TGCAGCGTTGGTCACAGCCCTTCTAGCACAGATACGCAGTATTTT	CSVGHSPSSTDTQYF
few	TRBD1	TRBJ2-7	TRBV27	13	TGTGCCAGCTGGACAGGGGGCCTCTACGAGCAGTACTTC	CASWTGGLYEQYF
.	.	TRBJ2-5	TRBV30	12	TGTGCCTGGGTACAGGGTAGAGAGACCCAGTACTTC	CAWVQGRETQYF
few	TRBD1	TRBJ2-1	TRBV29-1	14	TGCAGCGTTGACCGGGACAGGGTCCAGCATGAGCAGTTCTTC	CSVDRDRVQHEQFF
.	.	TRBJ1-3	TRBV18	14	TGTGCCAGCTCACCTTCGGCAGGGGAAAACACCATATATTTT	CASSPSAGENTIYF
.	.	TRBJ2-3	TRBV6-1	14	TGTGCCAGCAGAAAGGGCTCTAGCACAGATACGCAGTATTTT	CASRKGSSTDTQYF
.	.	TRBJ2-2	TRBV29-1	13	TGCAGTGCCGGGGGTCAGTTCACCGGGGAGCTGTTTTTT	CSAGGQFTGELFF
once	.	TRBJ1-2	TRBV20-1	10	TGCAGTGCCAGAGAGAATGGCTACACCTTC	CSARENGYTF
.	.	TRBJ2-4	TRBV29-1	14	TGCAGCGCCGACTGTCTCTTAGCCAAAAACATTCAGTACTTC	CSADCLLAKNIQYF
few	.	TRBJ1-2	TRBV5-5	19	TGTGCCAGCAGCCTCCGGGGGCGGGGAGGGCCCCTTTTGGACTATGGCTACACCTTC	CASSLRGRGGPLLDYGYTF